What follows are 31 T cell receptor beta chains derived from one specimen sequenced in a study of graft-versus-host responses after intestinal transplantation. Data came from immunoSEQ multiplex PCR; TCRdb stores just in-frame clones and leaves some out. The sample contains 20,000 to 30,000 clones, 40% of which appear only once. Sequenced material: alloreactive CD4+ T cells from a mixed lymphocyte reaction culture, taken before intestinal transplant. This sample's subset: CFSE-low proliferating T cells sorted from roughly 6-day pre-transplant mixed lymphocyte reaction (GvH or HvG direction). Receptors were obtained from a human patient who received an intestinal transplant.

There are a few counts of this clone. The chain employs TRBV9 and TRBJ2-3; 7 nucleotides line up with TRBD2. This CDR3 is 15 amino acids long. V dropped 0 bases and J dropped 2; count of bases not matched to a gene: 3. Germline assignment: CDR1 SGDLS and CDR2 YYNGEE. CDR3 residues: CASSVGGGYTDTQYF. Here the CDR3 DNA reads TGTGCCAGCAGCGTAGGCGGGGGATACACAGATACGCAGTATTTT.

In its sample, this clone was seen a few times. The genes are TRBV30 and TRBJ1-4, with a weak D call TRBD1 (5 bases). The CDR3 loop spans 13 amino acids. V shed 8 bases and J shed 4 bases, with 14 bases lying between them. CDR1 is GTSNPN, CDR2 SVGIG, per germline (reference sequence). The CDR3: CAGQGMDNEKLFF. The DNA of the CDR3 is TGTGCCGGCCAGGGTATGGATAATGAAAAACTGTTTTTT.

This clone appeared a few times. V is TRBV5-4 and J is TRBJ2-3; 9 bases are a match to TRBD1. The CDR3 is 15 amino acids. V dropped 2 bases and J dropped 3; count of bases not matched to a gene: 4. Germline V gene lookup returns CDR1 SGHNT and CDR2 YYREEE (reference sequence). CDR3 bases: TGTGCCAGCAGCTTAGGACAGGGGAGGACAGATACGCAGTATTTT. The encoded protein is CASSLGQGRTDTQYF.

The chain couples TRBV19 to TRBJ2-1; 12 bases are shared with TRBD2. V gave up 3 bases and J gave up 6 bases; unmatched junction bases: 6. CDR3 length equals 16 residues. Per germline, CDR1 LNHDA and CDR2 SQIVND (reference sequence). The DNA for the CDR3 is TGTGCCAGTAGTATCTTTCGGACTAGCGGGGTCAATGAGCAGTTCTTC. It is translated as CASSIFRTSGVNEQFF.

The genes are TRBV28 and TRBJ1-5, with TRBD1 as a possible D gene (6 bases). The V and J ends lost 7 bases and 7 bases respectively, with 14 bases between them. The CDR3 contains 13 residues. CDR1 MDHEN and CDR2 SYDVKM come from the germline V gene. The CDR3 nucleotides are TGTGCCAGCAAGGCGGGGGGCTGGCAGCCCCAGCATTTT. Its translation is CASKAGGWQPQHF.

This chain uses TRBV18 with TRBJ1-1; D not certain. The CDR3 spans 15 residues. CDR1 and CDR2 (germline): KGHSH, LQKENI. V was pared by 6 bases and J by 0 bases, with 14 bases between. The CDR3 nucleotides read TGTGCCAGCTCGCCGTCTAGATACATGAACACTGAAGCTTTCTTT. This encodes CASSPSRYMNTEAFF.

The rearrangement links TRBV5-4 to TRBJ2-3; TRBD2 aligns across 10 bases. Germline loops: CDR1 SGHNT, CDR2 YYREEE (reference sequence). V lost 3 bases and J lost 8; bases outside the gene matches: 6. The CDR3 totals 14 residues. The CDR3, as DNA: TGTGCCAGCAGCTCCGCTAGCGGGAGACGTACGCAGTATTTT. This encodes CASSSASGRRTQYF.

The chain carries TRBV4-2 and TRBJ1-4, with 7 bases fitting TRBD1. CDR1 and CDR2 from the germline V gene are LGHNA and YNFKEQ. Trimming at V came to 6 bases and at J to 2 bases, leaving 6 bases not matched to a gene. CDR3 size: 15 residues. CDR3 coding DNA: TGTGCCAGCAGTTTAGAGACAGGGACTAATGAAAAACTGTTTTTT. Protein: CASSLETGTNEKLFF.

The genes are TRBV5-1 and TRBJ2-7, with a weak D call TRBD2 (6 bases). V was pared by 4 bases and J by 3 bases, with 14 bases between. This CDR3 is built from 14 residues. Per the germline V gene, CDR1 is SGHRS and CDR2 is YFSETQ. CDR3 in DNA: TGCGCCAGCAGCCTAGCTCCGGGACTCTACGAGCAGTACTTC. Protein: CASSLAPGLYEQYF.

The chain's CDR3 is CAWSRIRPGTGYNSPLHF. In DNA, the CDR3 is TGTGCCTGGAGTCGAATCCGACCCGGGACAGGCTATAATTCACCCCTCCACTTT. The chain has TRBV30 and TRBJ1-6; 8 positions agree with TRBD1. This CDR3 comprises 18 residues. The V and J ends lost 2 bases and 3 bases, in that order; junction bases with no gene match: 12. The V gene's germline CDR1 is GTSNPN and CDR2 SVGIG (reference sequence).

This clone is deemed medium-sized. This sequence joins TRBV6-6 and TRBJ1-2, with 8 bases fitting TRBD1. Germline V gives CDR1 MNHNY, CDR2 SVGAGI (reference sequence). V was pared by 0 bases and J by 4 bases, with 7 bases of the junction left unmatched. This CDR3 contains 16 residues. As DNA, the CDR3 is TGTGCCAGCAGTTACTCAAGACAGGGGCGCGGCTATGGCTACACCTTC. Protein product: CASSYSRQGRGYGYTF.

The gene calls are TRBV2 and TRBJ2-1; 12 positions match TRBD2. The CDR3 contains 16 residues. The ends lost 3 bases at V and 15 bases at J; junction bases unmatched: 15. Germline V gene data show CDR1 as SNHLY and CDR2 as FYNNEI. CDR3 nucleotide sequence: TGTGCCAGCAGTGAGACGTATCTAGCGGGGGGGCGGGGATTGTTCTTC. This translates into CASSETYLAGGRGLFF.

The chain links TRBV28 to TRBJ2-5; perhaps TRBD1 as D (6 bases). In germline, CDR1 is MDHEN, CDR2 SYDVKM. CDR3 length: 15 residues. Trimming stripped 4 bases from V and 4 bases from J, with 16 bases between. The CDR3 DNA reads TGTGCCAGCAGTTCCCGACAGGCCTGGAGAGAGACCCAGTACTTC. This gives the protein CASSSRQAWRETQYF.

This rearrangement joins TRBV21-1 to TRBJ1-1; TRBD1, as called in the table, went unchecked against the DNA. TRBV21-1 is annotated as a pseudogene. This CDR3 spans 12 amino acids. CDR3 loop: CASSKQNTEAFF. CDR3 in DNA: TGTGCCAGCAGCAAACAAAACACTGAAGCTTTCTTT.

As to this clone: At the DNA level, this CDR3 is encoded by other sequences in the same sample as well. This rearrangement joins TRBV18 to TRBJ2-2, with 12 bases lining up with TRBD2. The germline V gene encodes CDR1 KGHSH and CDR2 LQKENI. The CDR3 totals 14 residues. The junction had 0 bases not matched to a gene; V was cut back by 4 bases and J by 6 bases. The CDR3 DNA sequence: TGTGCCAGCTCACGACTAGCGGGAGCCGGGGAGCTGTTTTTT. Translation gives CASSRLAGAGELFF. Full variable domain (outside the CDR3, taken from reference TRBV18 and TRBJ2-2): NAGVMQNPRHLVRRRGQEARLRCSPMKGHSHVYWYRQLPEEGLKFMVYLQKENIIDESGMPKERFSAEFPKEGPSILRIQQVVRGDSAAYFCASSRLAGAGELFFGEGSRLTVL.

The chain carries TRBV5-1 and TRBJ2-3; 8 bases are shared with TRBD1. CDR3 size: 18 residues. CDR1 SGHRS and CDR2 YFSETQ come from the germline V gene. The trim removed 0 bases at V and 4 bases at J, leaving 13 bases unmatched. The CDR3 protein is CASSLVSGAGGVADTQYF. The CDR3 DNA follows: TGCGCCAGCAGCTTGGTCTCTGGGGCAGGGGGCGTCGCAGATACGCAGTATTTT. Supplemented by reference TRBV5-1 and TRBJ2-3, the full variable domain reads KAGVTQTPRYLIKTRGQQVTLSCSPISGHRSVSWYQQTPGQGLQFLFEYFSETQRNKGNFPGRFSGRQFSNSRSEMNVSTLELGDSALYLCASSLVSGAGGVADTQYFGPGTRLTVL.

The chain is built from TRBV30 and TRBJ1-4; 8 bases line up with TRBD1. This CDR3 has 15 amino acids. The V gene end was trimmed by 4 bases and the J gene end by 6 bases; junction bases not matched to a gene: 10. The germline gives CDR1 GTSNPN, CDR2 SVGIG (reference sequence). The CDR3 is CAWTREGTGYEKLFF. CDR3 bases: TGTGCCTGGACCCGAGAAGGGACAGGCTATGAAAAACTGTTTTTT.

This sequence joins TRBV2 and TRBJ2-1; 8 bases map to TRBD1. CDR1 SNHLY and CDR2 FYNNEI come from the germline V gene. V trimming: 10 bases; J trimming: 2 bases; junction bases outside the gene matches: 10. This CDR3 has 15 residues. The CDR3 reads CAIEDRALTYNEQFF. CDR3 DNA: TGTGCCATCGAGGACAGGGCTCTAACCTACAATGAGCAGTTCTTC.

The DNA of the CDR3 is TGTGCCAGCAGCTTATTCTATGCCGACCCCACGGGGACCCAGTACTTC. This gives the protein CASSLFYADPTGTQYF. This chain connects TRBV11-2 to TRBJ2-5; no firm D call. V lost 2 bases and J 7 bases, leaving 20 bases between the germline ends. CDR1 is SGHAT, CDR2 FQNNGV, per germline. The CDR3 contains 16 residues.

The CDR3 here is CASSVRDSSIYEQYF. Written as DNA, the CDR3 is TGTGCCAGCAGCGTACGGGACAGCTCGATTTACGAGCAGTACTTC. V and J are TRBV9 and TRBJ2-7; 7 nucleotides agree with TRBD1. V was clipped by 1 base and J by 4 bases; unmatched bases: 8. Germline V gene data show CDR1 as SGDLS and CDR2 as YYNGEE. This CDR3 spans 15 amino acids.

This clone has more than one count but fewer than ten. The CDR3: CASSVGGLNEKLFF. The CDR3 DNA reads as TGTGCCAGCAGTGTCGGGGGACTTAATGAAAAACTGTTTTTT. The chain carries TRBV2 and TRBJ1-4; a weak D match, TRBD1 (5 bases). Trimming shortened V by 4 bases and J by 4 bases, and 10 bases separated the two germline ends. Germline V gene sequence: CDR1 SNHLY, CDR2 FYNNEI. CDR3 length: 14 residues.

The CDR3 coding sequence is TGTGCCAGCAGCCCCCTGTTGGGAGCCACCTACGAGCAGTACTTC. Translated: CASSPLLGATYEQYF. This chain uses TRBV5-6 with TRBJ2-7; tentatively, D is TRBD2 (5 bases). Looked up from germline, CDR1 is SGHDT and CDR2 is YYEEEE. There are 15 residues in the CDR3. V lost 4 bases to trimming and J lost 2 bases, with 16 bases between them.

V gene TRBV28 combines with J gene TRBJ2-1; D not resolved. The ends were cut back, 2 bases at V and 8 bases at J, with 13 bases in the middle. Germline CDR1 and CDR2: MDHEN and SYDVKM. This CDR3 is 14 amino acids long. The CDR3 reads CASSLPYRSHEQFF. CDR3 bases: TGTGCCAGCAGTTTACCCTATAGAAGCCATGAGCAGTTCTTC.

This clone has just a few counts. The chain couples TRBV18 to TRBJ1-1, with TRBD1 matching over 8 bases. From germline, CDR1 is KGHSH and CDR2 LQKENI. The CDR3 length is 15 residues. With 2 bases clipped from V and 4 bases from J, the junction kept 6 bases outside the gene matches. The CDR3 protein is CASSPSRTGSTEAFF. The CDR3 coding sequence is TGTGCCAGCTCACCATCCCGGACAGGGTCCACTGAAGCTTTCTTT.

This clone was observed a handful of times. The DNA for the CDR3 is TGTGCCAGCAGTTTATCCGGGAGTTATGTTTCAGGGGGAAACACCATATATTTT. Amino acids: CASSLSGSYVSGGNTIYF. The rearrangement uses TRBV28 and TRBJ1-3; TRBD1 might be the D (5 bases). The CDR3 covers 18 residues. The V gene lost 1 base and the J gene lost 4 bases, with 20 bases spanning the gap. The germline V gene has CDR1 MDHEN and CDR2 SYDVKM.

The chain combines TRBV4-2 with TRBJ2-7; 8 nucleotides match TRBD2. Germline loops: CDR1 LGHNA, CDR2 YNFKEQ. The V segment lost 0 bases and the J segment 2 bases; nucleotides outside the gene matches: 3. This CDR3 is built from 15 residues. CDR3 nucleotide sequence: TGTGCCAGCAGCCAAGAAGGACTAGCCCCCTACGAGCAGTACTTC. It is translated as CASSQEGLAPYEQYF.

This clone was seen a handful of times. The chain recombines TRBV19 with TRBJ2-1; 7 bases map to TRBD1. V was clipped by 6 bases and J by 4 bases; unmatched bases: 12. The CDR3 length is 16 residues. From germline, CDR1 is LNHDA and CDR2 SQIVND (reference sequence). In DNA, the CDR3 is TGTGCCAGTAGCCAACCGACAGGGATCTCTTACAATGAGCAGTTCTTC. It specifies CASSQPTGISYNEQFF.

This chain uses TRBV11-2 with TRBJ2-3; D gene uncertain. The CDR3 is made up of 16 amino acids. CDR1 and CDR2 from the germline V gene are SGHAT and FQNNGV. V dropped 1 base and J dropped 0 bases, with 11 bases sitting between them. CDR3 sequence reads: CASSLGATTSTDTQYF. The CDR3, as DNA: TGTGCCAGCAGCTTAGGAGCAACGACTAGCACAGATACGCAGTATTTT.

This clone was counted only a few times. The chain combines TRBV4-2 with TRBJ2-3; 7 bases line up with TRBD1. CDR1 is LGHNA, CDR2 YNFKEQ, per germline. J lost 4 bases, V lost 0 bases, and 10 bases had no gene match. The CDR3 sequence is 17 residues long. CDR3 amino acids: CASSQDYGTVPADTQYF. The CDR3 DNA follows: TGTGCCAGCAGCCAAGATTATGGGACAGTGCCCGCAGATACGCAGTATTTT.

The chain has TRBV28 and TRBJ2-3; 7 positions agree with TRBD2. With 6 bases clipped from V and 3 bases from J, the junction kept 3 bases outside the gene matches. CDR1 and CDR2 from the germline V gene are MDHEN and SYDVKM. CDR3 size: 13 residues. CDR3 amino acids: CASSQGGTDTQYF. The CDR3 bases are TGTGCCAGCAGCCAGGGAGGGACAGATACGCAGTATTTT.

The table lists this clone with a few counts. The gene calls are TRBV11-1 and TRBJ2-7; 7 bases align to TRBD2. CDR1 is SGHAT and CDR2 is FQDESV in the germline V gene (reference sequence). CDR3 length: 15 residues. Trimming cost V 5 bases and J 3 bases; bases outside gene matches: 10. CDR3 nucleotides: TGTGCCAGCAGCCCCAGGGAGGGAGCTTACTACGAGCAGTACTTC. Translating it yields CASSPREGAYYEQYF.